A single sample gave rise to the 22 T cell receptor beta chains below, sequenced in a study of PD-L1 blockade in urothelial cancer. Profiling relied on immunoSEQ multiplex PCR, and the TCRdb table lists in-frame clones only, not all of them. Found here are around 30,000 clones, 84% of them singletons; the top ten hold 30%. The sequenced sample was PBMCs, obtained around atezolizumab (anti-PD-L1) treatment. The receptors shown here come from a man aged 55 to 69 with urothelial cancer.

The chain couples TRBV7-9 to TRBJ1-2, with a possible D match to TRBD1 (5 bases). V lost 4 bases to trimming and J lost 1 base, with 13 bases between them. Germline V lookup: CDR1 SEHNR, CDR2 FQNEAQ (reference sequence). The CDR3 runs 15 residues. CDR3 sequence: CASSSKTEYNYGYTF. CDR3 DNA sequence: TGTGCCAGCAGCTCGAAGACAGAATATAACTATGGCTACACCTTC.

The V and J genes are TRBV30 and TRBJ2-7; the D is unclear. This CDR3 region has 12 residues. Germline CDR1 GTSNPN, CDR2 SVGIG (reference sequence). V lost 0 bases to trimming and J lost 3 bases, with 6 bases between them. CDR3 sequence (DNA): TGTGCCTGGAGTGTAAACAGCTACGAGCAGTACTTC. Protein: CAWSVNSYEQYF.

The chain employs TRBV7-3 and TRBJ2-3; 8 bases match TRBD2. J was trimmed by 5 bases and V by 3 bases; bases with no gene match: 13. The germline V gene has CDR1 SGHTA and CDR2 FQGTGA. The length of the CDR3 is 17 residues. CDR3 amino acids: CASSFLPGGGRQDTQYF. DNA of the CDR3: TGTGCCAGCAGCTTCCTCCCGGGCGGGGGGCGCCAAGATACGCAGTATTTT.

The CDR3 protein is CAGSQGEETQYF. CDR3 DNA: TGTGCCGGCTCTCAGGGCGAAGAGACCCAGTACTTC. The chain is built from TRBV2 and TRBJ2-5, with D maybe TRBD1 (5 bases). This CDR3 contains 12 residues. Trimming left V 11 bases short and J 3 bases short, with 13 bases between. Looked up from germline, CDR1 is SNHLY and CDR2 is FYNNEI.

The V and J genes are TRBV4-2 and TRBJ2-7; 7 bases are shared with TRBD1. The germline V gene encodes CDR1 LGHNA and CDR2 YNFKEQ. J gave up 4 bases and V 2 bases, and 8 bases lay outside the gene matches. This CDR3 contains 15 residues. This CDR3 reads CASSQYDRAPYEQYF. The CDR3 coding sequence is TGTGCCAGCAGCCAATACGACAGGGCTCCATACGAGCAGTACTTC.

V is TRBV7-9 and J is TRBJ2-3; TRBD1 agrees at 7 bases. The V gene end was trimmed by 5 bases and the J gene end by 0 bases; junction bases not matched to a gene: 11. Germline V lookup: CDR1 SEHNR, CDR2 FQNEAQ (reference sequence). The CDR3 consists of 17 residues. Here the CDR3 reads CASSPDLGTDSTDTQYF. The DNA of the CDR3 is TGTGCCAGCAGCCCAGACCTCGGGACAGACAGCACAGATACGCAGTATTTT.

The rearrangement uses TRBV18 and TRBJ2-2, with TRBD1 as a possible D gene (5 bases). The germline V and J ends were trimmed by 4 bases and 3 bases, with 9 bases remaining between them. The CDR3 has 14 amino acids. Germline CDR1 is KGHSH and CDR2 is LQKENI. The CDR3 nucleotides read TGTGCCAGCTCACAACGCAGGGACACCGGGGAGCTGTTTTTT. Protein: CASSQRRDTGELFF.

The chain is built from TRBV7-8 and TRBJ1-4, with D uncertain. CDR1 SGHVS and CDR2 FQNEAQ come from the germline V gene. Trimming took 1 base from V and 4 from J, leaving 13 bases between them. The CDR3 is 16 residues long. The CDR3 nucleotides read TGTGCCAGCAGCTTAGGGCAGATCGGCGGTAATGAAAAACTGTTTTTT. Its translation: CASSLGQIGGNEKLFF.

The rearrangement links TRBV2 to TRBJ2-7, with TRBD2 matching 10 bases. Germline loops: CDR1 SNHLY, CDR2 FYNNEI. The CDR3 sequence is 14 residues long. V dropped 5 bases and J dropped 2; count of bases not matched to a gene: 3. The CDR3 coding sequence is TGTGCCAGCAGTCCAAGCGGGGGGGCCTACGAGCAGTACTTC. It translates to CASSPSGGAYEQYF.

The chain has TRBV5-6 and TRBJ2-1, with D possibly matching TRBD2 (6 bases). The CDR3 spans 14 residues. CDR1 is SGHDT and CDR2 is YYEEEE in the germline V gene. V shed 7 bases and J shed 3 bases, with 14 bases lying between them. CDR3 region: CASDTGAYYNEQFF. For the CDR3, the DNA is TGTGCCAGCGATACGGGAGCGTACTACAATGAGCAGTTCTTC.

The CDR3 region is CASSRGTTSYEQYF. CDR3 DNA sequence: TGTGCCAGCTCACGGGGGACTACATCCTACGAGCAGTACTTC. The genes are TRBV18 and TRBJ2-7; the match to TRBD2 covers 7 bases. The J segment lost 1 base and the V segment lost 4 bases, leaving 4 bases of the junction unmatched. The CDR3 runs to 14 residues. Germline V gene sequence: CDR1 KGHSH, CDR2 LQKENI.

V usage is TRBV10-3 and J usage is TRBJ2-5; D may be TRBD1 (6 bases). Germline V CDR1 and CDR2: ENHRY, SYGVKD. The CDR3 runs to 13 residues. The V end lost 10 bases, the J end lost 4 bases, and 16 bases lay between the germline ends. The CDR3 sequence: CATTRTGPETQYF. In DNA form, the CDR3 reads TGTGCCACCACACGAACAGGGCCAGAGACCCAGTACTTC.

The rearrangement links TRBV5-1 to TRBJ2-2; D perhaps matches TRBD2 (6 bases). Trimming pared 0 bases from V and 0 bases from J, leaving 9 bases between. The CDR3 covers 16 residues. Germline CDR1 is SGHRS and CDR2 is YFSETQ. The CDR3 DNA reads TGCGCCAGCAGCTTGGGAGGGAGGTCGAACACCGGGGAGCTGTTTTTT. Its protein product is CASSLGGRSNTGELFF.

The chain combines TRBV30 with TRBJ2-5; TRBD2 agrees at 7 bases. The germline gives CDR1 GTSNPN, CDR2 SVGIG (reference sequence). This CDR3 contains 16 residues. V lost 3 bases, J lost 2 bases, and 12 bases stayed unmatched. The CDR3 nucleotides are TGTGCCTGGAGCATGGCCCGGGGAGGGAAACAAGAGACCCAGTACTTC. This gives the protein CAWSMARGGKQETQYF.

The sample holds one count of this clone. The chain carries TRBV6-4 and TRBJ2-7; D not certain. The germline V gene has CDR1 MRHNA and CDR2 SNTAGT. CDR3 size: 12 residues. CDR3 sequence reads: CAKSSRSYEQYF. The CDR3 DNA reads TGTGCAAAATCCTCCCGCTCCTACGAGCAGTACTTC.

The chain has TRBV7-9 and TRBJ2-5; 7 nucleotides agree with TRBD1. Germline V gene sequence: CDR1 SEHNR, CDR2 FQNEAQ (reference sequence). J was trimmed by 0 bases and V by 5 bases; bases with no gene match: 0. The CDR3 is 13 amino acids. CDR3 nucleotide sequence: TGTGCCAGCAGCCAGGGGGACCAAGAGACCCAGTACTTC. Translating gives CASSQGDQETQYF.

The chain employs TRBV4-3 and TRBJ1-6, with TRBD1 matching over 10 bases. The ends lost 1 base at V and 7 bases at J; junction bases unmatched: 1. Germline loops: CDR1 LGHNA, CDR2 YSLEER. The CDR3 spans 15 residues. The CDR3 nucleotides are TGCGCCAGCAGCCAAGCGGACAGGGGGAATTCACCCCTCCACTTT. This encodes CASSQADRGNSPLHF.

The chain couples TRBV4-3 to TRBJ2-1, with D possibly matching TRBD1 (5 bases). The CDR3 has 16 amino acids. Trimming cost V 1 base and J 0 bases, with 10 bases left between them. CDR1 is LGHNA and CDR2 is YSLEER in the germline V gene. The CDR3 here is CASSQAGKSSYNEQFF. CDR3 DNA: TGCGCCAGCAGCCAAGCAGGGAAAAGCTCCTACAATGAGCAGTTCTTC.

This clone was seen only once. This sequence joins TRBV5-1 and TRBJ2-5, with TRBD1 matching over 8 bases. Trimming took 4 bases from V and 5 from J; bases not matched to a gene: 13. Germline V gives CDR1 SGHRS, CDR2 YFSETQ. The CDR3 runs 16 residues. This CDR3 reads CASSPQGAISLETQYF. The DNA of the CDR3 is TGCGCCAGCAGCCCCCAGGGGGCTATATCCTTGGAGACCCAGTACTTC.

The chain links TRBV4-2 to TRBJ1-4; D is uncertain. Trimming left V 8 bases short and J 11 bases short, with 21 bases between. Germline loops: CDR1 LGHNA, CDR2 YNFKEQ. The CDR3 loop spans 14 amino acids. CDR3 sequence (DNA): TGTGCCAGCTTCGATCGAGGCGTTACCTGGAAACTGTTTTTT. Translated, it gives CASFDRGVTWKLFF.

The J gene is TRBJ2-3, the V gene TRBV15; 8 bases match TRBD2. This CDR3 contains 16 residues. From germline, CDR1 is LNHNV and CDR2 YYDKDF (reference sequence). V lost 0 bases, J lost 0 bases, and 2 bases stayed unmatched. CDR3 residues: CATSRELAASTDTQYF. Written as DNA, the CDR3 is TGTGCCACCAGCAGAGAACTAGCGGCCAGCACAGATACGCAGTATTTT.

The V call is TRBV19, the J call TRBJ2-3, with D perhaps TRBD1 (6 bases). Trimming shortened V by 7 bases and J by 0 bases, and 14 bases separated the two germline ends. This CDR3 has 15 amino acids. Germline CDR1 LNHDA, CDR2 SQIVND (reference sequence). The CDR3, as DNA: TGTGCCAGTAAGAGGACAGCTCCTAGCACAGATACGCAGTATTTT. Encoded protein: CASKRTAPSTDTQYF.